Following are 26 T cell receptor beta chains from one sample sequenced in a study of lymphopenia after photon versus proton radiotherapy. Sequencing was performed with immunoSEQ multiplex PCR; in TCRdb, only in-frame clones are kept and a portion is missing. Counted here are 10,000 to 15,000 clones, 89% occurring once; the ten biggest clones make up less than 4%. Sequences were derived from peripheral blood, sampled from a patient treated with proton-based radiotherapy. Receptors were obtained from a man in his 60s with pancreatic cancer.

The chain is built from TRBV28 and TRBJ2-3, with D perhaps matching TRBD2 (6 bases). V was cut by 6 bases and J by 2 bases, with 24 bases left in between. In germline, CDR1 is MDHEN, CDR2 SYDVKM. There are 18 residues in the CDR3. CDR3 in amino acids: CASRGTAGPQTATDTQYF. The CDR3 nucleotides read TGTGCCAGCAGGGGGACGGCGGGACCCCAAACGGCCACAGATACGCAGTATTTT.

This rearrangement joins TRBV27 to TRBJ1-1; D unclear. The V end lost 2 bases, the J end lost 2 bases, and 6 bases lay between the germline ends. The CDR3 loop spans 13 amino acids. Germline CDR1 and CDR2: MNHEY and SMNVEV (reference sequence). As DNA, the CDR3 is TGTGCCAGCAGTTTAGGGTTCAACACTGAAGCTTTCTTT. Translated: CASSLGFNTEAFF.

This clone was seen a handful of times. This chain uses TRBV27 with TRBJ1-6; D remains ambiguous. Germline V CDR1 and CDR2: MNHEY, SMNVEV (reference sequence). The V gene lost 2 bases and the J gene lost 8 bases, with 13 bases spanning the gap. The CDR3 covers 15 residues. The DNA for the CDR3 is TGTGCCAGCAGTTTAGGGAACAGCGGGTATTCACCCCTCCACTTT. As protein: CASSLGNSGYSPLHF.

The CDR3 reads CASREGQRNEQYF. CDR3 nucleotide sequence: TGTGCCAGCAGGGAGGGACAGCGAAACGAGCAGTACTTC. The chain has TRBV6-6 and TRBJ2-7; D possibly corresponds to TRBD1 (7 bases). Germline CDR1 and CDR2: MNHNY and SVGAGI (reference sequence). Deletions cut 6 bases from V and 5 bases from J, with 14 bases between. This CDR3 is built from 13 residues.

The chain combines TRBV19 with TRBJ1-2; maybe TRBD1 (5 bases). V lost 3 bases and J lost 5, with 13 bases in between. The CDR3 totals 14 residues. CDR1 is LNHDA, CDR2 SQIVND, per germline (reference sequence). Here the CDR3 reads CASSIRWQGYGYTF. Here the CDR3 DNA reads TGTGCCAGTAGTATTCGCTGGCAGGGATATGGCTACACCTTC.

The chain has TRBV6-1 and TRBJ2-1; 11 positions agree with TRBD1. Losses at the gene ends were 6 bases for V and 7 bases for J; bases not matched to a gene: 8. CDR1 is MNHNS, CDR2 SASEGT, per germline. The CDR3 runs 15 residues. CDR3 DNA: TGTGCCAGCAGGGGCGGGACAGGGGGACGGAATGAGCAGTTCTTC. Translating gives CASRGGTGGRNEQFF.

The chain recombines TRBV18 with TRBJ2-2; 8 bases line up with TRBD2. CDR1 is KGHSH and CDR2 is LQKENI in the germline V gene. CDR3 length: 17 residues. Trimming took 6 bases from V and 0 from J; bases not matched to a gene: 9. In DNA form, the CDR3 reads TGTGCCAGCTCTCTCCGGGCTAGCGGGTCGAACACCGGGGAGCTGTTTTTT. This gives the protein CASSLRASGSNTGELFF.

The chain uses TRBV20-1 and TRBJ2-3; TRBD1 or TRBD2 may be the D gene (6 bases each). CDR1 and CDR2 from the germline V gene are DFQATT and SNEGSKA (reference sequence). CDR3 size: 11 residues. Trimming stripped 2 bases from V and 11 bases from J, with 11 bases between. The DNA for the CDR3 is TGCAGTGCTAGAAGGGGGGAAGGGCAGTATTTT. Translation: CSARRGEGQYF.

The rearrangement links TRBV6-1 to TRBJ2-1, with D tentatively TRBD2 (6 bases). Trimming stripped 1 base from V and 6 bases from J, with 10 bases between. This CDR3 spans 14 amino acids. CDR1 and CDR2 (germline): MNHNS, SASEGT. The CDR3, as DNA: TGTGCCAGCAGTGAAGGGAGGAGGGTCAATGAGCAGTTCTTC. It translates to CASSEGRRVNEQFF.

A remark on this clone: Germline is not matched at one junction end, which may reflect a read error. The CDR3 nucleotides are TGTGTCAGTACCGACACCACTAACTATGGCTACACCTTC. Residues: CVSTDTTNYGYTF. The rearrangement joins TRBV19 to TRBJ1-2; D gene ambiguous. In germline, CDR1 is LNHDA, CDR2 SQIVND (reference sequence). The CDR3 length is 13 residues.

This chain uses TRBV19 with TRBJ2-7; no reliable D call. Germline lookup yields CDR1 LNHDA and CDR2 SQIVND (reference sequence). Trimming took 5 bases from V and 0 from J, leaving 11 bases between them. The CDR3 runs 14 residues. The CDR3 here is CASSLNVGSYEQYF. In DNA form, the CDR3 reads TGTGCCAGTAGTCTAAACGTGGGCTCCTACGAGCAGTACTTC.

The genes are TRBV19 and TRBJ1-4, with a weak D call TRBD1 (5 bases). V was cut by 5 bases and J by 3 bases, with 10 bases left in between. This CDR3 comprises 14 residues. Germline assignment: CDR1 LNHDA and CDR2 SQIVND (reference sequence). The CDR3 loop reads CASSPRGSNEKLFF. The CDR3 DNA reads as TGTGCCAGTAGTCCGAGGGGATCTAATGAAAAACTGTTTTTT.

This chain links TRBV4-3 with TRBJ2-4; TRBD1 aligns across 7 bases. J was trimmed by 0 bases and V by 0 bases; bases with no gene match: 5. Per the germline V gene, CDR1 is LGHNA and CDR2 is YSLEER. The CDR3 spans 17 residues. The CDR3 loop is CASSQDPRGLAKNIQYF. CDR3 DNA: TGCGCCAGCAGCCAAGATCCTAGGGGGCTAGCCAAAAACATTCAGTACTTC.

V is TRBV29-1 and J is TRBJ1-1; 7 positions agree with TRBD1. Germline CDR1 SQVTM, CDR2 ANQGSEA. This CDR3 spans 14 amino acids. V lost 5 bases, J lost 0 bases, and 6 bases stayed unmatched. The CDR3 nucleotides are TGCAGCGTTTGGCCGGGACAGTTGAACACTGAAGCTTTCTTT. Its translation: CSVWPGQLNTEAFF.

The chain employs TRBV30 and TRBJ2-1, with D tentatively TRBD2 (6 bases). Germline V gene lookup returns CDR1 GTSNPN and CDR2 SVGIG (reference sequence). Trimming cost V 4 bases and J 4 bases, with 11 bases left between them. The CDR3 length is 13 residues. CDR3 sequence reads: CAWTAGPYNEQFF. The CDR3 nucleotides read TGTGCCTGGACAGCGGGCCCTTACAATGAGCAGTTCTTC.

The rearrangement links TRBV28 to TRBJ1-5, with 7 positions matching TRBD1. The CDR3 is made up of 14 amino acids. Germline CDR1 is MDHEN and CDR2 is SYDVKM. V was clipped by 4 bases and J by 7 bases; unmatched bases: 7. The CDR3 sequence: CASSSQGDTQPQHF. CDR3 nucleotide sequence: TGTGCCAGCAGTTCCCAGGGGGATACGCAGCCCCAGCATTTT.

This chain joins TRBV27 and TRBJ2-3, with D unresolved. The V gene lost 5 bases and the J gene lost 2 bases, with 8 bases spanning the gap. The CDR3 length is 13 residues. From germline, CDR1 is MNHEY and CDR2 SMNVEV (reference sequence). CDR3 nucleotides: TGTGCCAGCAGTCCATACGCCACAGATACGCAGTATTTT. Its protein is CASSPYATDTQYF.

The chain uses TRBV6-5 and TRBJ2-2; 9 nucleotides agree with TRBD1. There are 14 residues in the CDR3. Germline CDR1 MNHEY, CDR2 SVGAGI. V was pared by 6 bases and J by 3 bases, with 2 bases of the junction left unmatched. This CDR3 reads CASRNRGHTGELFF. CDR3 DNA sequence: TGTGCCAGCAGAAACAGGGGGCACACCGGGGAGCTGTTTTTT.

The rearrangement joins TRBV18 to TRBJ2-1; D could derive from TRBD1 or TRBD2 (5 bases each). V was trimmed by 8 bases and J by 3 bases, leaving 17 bases between them. Germline V gene sequence: CDR1 KGHSH, CDR2 LQKENI. The CDR3 has 15 residues. CDR3 DNA: TGTGCCAGCGGCACGGGGCCGGTGATCTACAATGAGCAGTTCTTC. This sequence encodes CASGTGPVIYNEQFF.

This clone appeared a few times. J is TRBJ2-1 and V is TRBV19; D gene uncertain. Looked up from germline, CDR1 is LNHDA and CDR2 is SQIVND (reference sequence). V lost 3 bases, J lost 4 bases, and 10 bases lay in between. The CDR3 has 14 amino acids. The CDR3 here is CASSIVGVYNEQFF. As DNA, the CDR3 is TGTGCCAGTAGTATTGTTGGGGTATACAATGAGCAGTTCTTC.

The chain joins TRBV11-2 to TRBJ2-7, with D unresolved. Trimming cost V 5 bases and J 3 bases, with 11 bases left between them. The CDR3 loop spans 13 amino acids. Per germline, CDR1 SGHAT and CDR2 FQNNGV. Written as DNA, the CDR3 is TGTGCCAGCAGCAAAACGTATGTCTACGAGCAGTACTTC. It yields the protein CASSKTYVYEQYF.

This chain uses TRBV5-1 with TRBJ2-5, with D maybe TRBD2 (6 bases). CDR1 is SGHRS, CDR2 YFSETQ, per germline. With 4 bases removed from V and 5 bases from J, the gap between germline ends came to 18 bases. The CDR3 is 15 amino acids. CDR3 DNA: TGCGCCAGCAGCCCCTGGGACTTCCGTAGGGAGACCCAGTACTTC. It specifies CASSPWDFRRETQYF.

The chain links TRBV28 to TRBJ1-2, with 11 bases that match TRBD1. The CDR3 is 15 amino acids. Looked up from germline, CDR1 is MDHEN and CDR2 is SYDVKM. Trimming removed 7 bases from V and 8 bases from J; junction bases left unmatched: 12. The CDR3, as DNA: TGTGCCAGCACCTCCTCCGGGACAGGGGGGTCGGGCTACACCTTC. Translating gives CASTSSGTGGSGYTF.

CDR3 protein: CASSEGRQETQYF. DNA for the CDR3: TGTGCCAGCAGTGAAGGAAGACAAGAGACCCAGTACTTC. The chain couples TRBV28 to TRBJ2-5; no firm D call. With 5 bases removed from V and 2 bases from J, the gap between germline ends came to 9 bases. The CDR3 spans 13 residues. Looked up from germline, CDR1 is MDHEN and CDR2 is SYDVKM.

The rearrangement uses TRBV11-2 and TRBJ2-7; 14 bases line up with TRBD2. The CDR3 totals 15 residues. The V and J ends lost 5 bases and 6 bases, in that order; junction bases with no gene match: 6. The germline CDR1 and CDR2 sequences are SGHAT and FQNNGV. The CDR3 spells CASSPGTSGRTEQYF. The CDR3 nucleotides read TGTGCCAGCAGCCCCGGGACTAGCGGGAGAACCGAGCAGTACTTC.

This chain connects TRBV27 to TRBJ2-6; 9 bases map to TRBD1. Germline V lookup: CDR1 MNHEY, CDR2 SMNVEV (reference sequence). This CDR3 region has 19 residues. With V trimmed by 2 bases and J by 2 bases, 10 bases remained unmatched. DNA of the CDR3: TGTGCCAGCAGTTTAACTCAACAGGGGGCGGGGGCTGGGGCCAACGTCCTGACTTTC. Encoded protein: CASSLTQQGAGAGANVLTF.